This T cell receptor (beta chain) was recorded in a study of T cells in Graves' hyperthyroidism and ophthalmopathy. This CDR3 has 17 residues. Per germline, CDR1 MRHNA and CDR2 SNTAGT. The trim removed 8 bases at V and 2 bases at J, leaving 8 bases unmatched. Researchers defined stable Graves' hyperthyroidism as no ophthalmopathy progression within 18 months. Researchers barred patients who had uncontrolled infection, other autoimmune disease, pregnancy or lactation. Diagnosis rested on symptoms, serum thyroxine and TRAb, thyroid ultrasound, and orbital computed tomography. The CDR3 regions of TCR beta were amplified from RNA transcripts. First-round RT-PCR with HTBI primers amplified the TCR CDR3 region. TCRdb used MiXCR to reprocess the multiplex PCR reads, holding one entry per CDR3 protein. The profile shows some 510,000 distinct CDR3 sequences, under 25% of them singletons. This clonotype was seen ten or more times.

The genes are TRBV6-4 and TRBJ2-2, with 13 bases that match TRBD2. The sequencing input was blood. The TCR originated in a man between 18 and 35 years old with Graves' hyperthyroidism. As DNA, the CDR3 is TGTGCCAGCGGACTAGCGGGGGACTTTGTAAACACCGGGGAGCTGTTTTTT. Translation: CASGLAGDFVNTGELFF.